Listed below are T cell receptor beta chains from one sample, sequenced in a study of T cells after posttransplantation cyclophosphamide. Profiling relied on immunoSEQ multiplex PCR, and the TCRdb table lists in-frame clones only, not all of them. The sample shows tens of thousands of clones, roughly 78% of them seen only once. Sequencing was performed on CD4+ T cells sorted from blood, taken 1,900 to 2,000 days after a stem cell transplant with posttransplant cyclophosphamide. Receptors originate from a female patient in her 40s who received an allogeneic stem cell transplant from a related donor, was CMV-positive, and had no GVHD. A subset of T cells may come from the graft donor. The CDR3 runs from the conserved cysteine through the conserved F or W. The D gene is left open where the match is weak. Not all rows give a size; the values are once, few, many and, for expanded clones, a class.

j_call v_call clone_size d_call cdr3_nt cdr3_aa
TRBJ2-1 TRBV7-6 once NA TGTGCCAGCAGCTTAGAGGGGGGGGTCCTTAATGAGCAGTTCTTC CASSLEGGVLNEQFF
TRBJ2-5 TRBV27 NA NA TGTGCCAGCAGAGGACCCCATTGGGGCAAGACCCAGTACTTC CASRGPHWGKTQYF
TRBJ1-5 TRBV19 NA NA TGTGCCAGTAGTATCGGTGATCAGCCCCAGCATTTT CASSIGDQPQHF
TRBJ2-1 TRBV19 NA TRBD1 TGTGCCAGTAGTACACTGGGACAGGGTCGGGAGCAGTTCTTC CASSTLGQGREQFF
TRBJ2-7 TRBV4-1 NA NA TGCGCCAGCAGCCAAGATTTCGGGTGGAGAGGCTACGAGCAGTACTTC CASSQDFGWRGYEQYF
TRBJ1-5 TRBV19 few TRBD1 TGTGCCAGTAGTGCTTCAGGGGGCTTGCAGCCCCAGCATTTT CASSASGGLQPQHF
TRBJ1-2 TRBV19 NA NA TGTGCCAGTCGCAACGCCCCCACGGTGGGCGGCTACACCTTC CASRNAPTVGGYTF
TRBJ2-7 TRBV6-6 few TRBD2 TGTGCCAGCAGTTCCTTACTAGCGGCCGAGCAGTACTTC CASSSLLAAEQYF
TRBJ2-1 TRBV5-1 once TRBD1 TGCGCCAGCAGCTTGGGACAGGGGGGTGAGCAGTTCTTC CASSLGQGGEQFF
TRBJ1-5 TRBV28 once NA TGTGCCAGCAGTTTACGGGGGGCGGGCAATCAGCCCCAGCATTTT CASSLRGAGNQPQHF
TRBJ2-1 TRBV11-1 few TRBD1 TGTGCCAGCAGCTTCGGACAGGACTCCTACAATGAGCAGTTCTTC CASSFGQDSYNEQFF
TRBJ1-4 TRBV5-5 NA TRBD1 TGTGCCAGCAGCCGGGGAGGAGGGGGCGTCGAAAAACTGTTTTTT CASSRGGGGVEKLFF
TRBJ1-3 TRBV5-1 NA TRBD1 TGCGCCAGCAGCTTCAGCAGGGGGTTTGGAAACACCATATATTTT CASSFSRGFGNTIYF
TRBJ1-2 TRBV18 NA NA TGTGCCAGCTCACCACTGACAGCCCCCTATGGCTACACCTTC CASSPLTAPYGYTF
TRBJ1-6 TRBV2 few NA TGTGCCAGCAGGGTCCGGGAACTCTCCTCTGCACCCCTCCACTTT CASRVRELSSAPLHF
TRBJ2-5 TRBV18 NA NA TGTGCCAGCTCACCACCGCCTCGAGGGGAGACCCAGTACTTC CASSPPPRGETQYF
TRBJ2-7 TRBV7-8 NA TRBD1 TGTGCCAGCAGCCCCGACCGAAATACAGGGGGCTACGAGCAGTACTTC CASSPDRNTGGYEQYF
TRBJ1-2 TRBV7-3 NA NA TGTGCCAGCAGCCTGGACGGGGAAAGAGTGCGTGGCTACACCTTC CASSLDGERVRGYTF
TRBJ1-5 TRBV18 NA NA TGTGCCAGCTCACCGAAGATACCGAGTGGCAATCAGCCCCAGCATTTT CASSPKIPSGNQPQHF
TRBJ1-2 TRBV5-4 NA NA TGTGCCAGCAGCTCCCAGTTCTATGGCTACACCTTC CASSSQFYGYTF
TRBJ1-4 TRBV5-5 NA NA TGTGCCAGCAGCTTGGGGGTTCTGAGGACAACTAATGAAAAACTGTTTTTT CASSLGVLRTTNEKLFF
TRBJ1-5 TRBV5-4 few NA TGTGCCAGCAGCTTGGACGGGAGTCAGCCCCAGCATTTT CASSLDGSQPQHF
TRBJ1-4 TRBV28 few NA TGTGCCAGCAGCCTCATCGGGAATGGAGAAAAACTGTTTTTT CASSLIGNGEKLFF
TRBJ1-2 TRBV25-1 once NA TGTGCCAGCAGTGAAACCCGTGGGCGAAACAACTATGGCTACACCTTC CASSETRGRNNYGYTF
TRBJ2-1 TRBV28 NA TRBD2 TGTGCCAGCAAACCCTCGGGGGGGAGAAGGAATGAGCAGTTCTTC CASKPSGGRRNEQFF
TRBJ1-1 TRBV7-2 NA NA TGTGCCAGCAGCTCTTATAGCGGGGGGTACACTGAAGCTTTCTTT CASSSYSGGYTEAFF
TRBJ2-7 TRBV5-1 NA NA TGCGCCAGCAGCTTGGATGTGAGGGAGGAATACGAGCAGTACTTC CASSLDVREEYEQYF
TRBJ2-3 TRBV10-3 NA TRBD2 TGTGCCATCAGTGAAAGAACGGGGGGTTTAACAGATACGCAGTATTTT CAISERTGGLTDTQYF
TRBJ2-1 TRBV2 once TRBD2 TGTGCCAGCAGTGGAGGGCGGGGGGCCGCCCATGAGCAGTTCTTC CASSGGRGAAHEQFF
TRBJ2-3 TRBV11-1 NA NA TGTGCCAGCAGCCTATTGCCCCAACAGGGTCGCTCCAGCACAGATACGCAGTATTTT CASSLLPQQGRSSTDTQYF
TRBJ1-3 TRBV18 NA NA TGTGCCAGCTCACTATCCTCTGGAAACACCATATATTTT CASSLSSGNTIYF